This T cell receptor beta chain was observed in a study of blood T cell repertoires in COVID-19. In the study overall: Acute and convalescent COVID-19 specimens originated in the United States, Italy and Spain. The cDNA or gDNA used as material had been derived from T cells, B-cell-depleted T cells, or PBMCs.

Original analysis: From reference gene primer amplification, estimates of nucleated cell counts were derived. The table came from immunoSEQ multiplex PCR; TCRdb's copy has only in-frame clones and leaves some out. The V and J calls and clone size are taken from that table; D and trimming were inferred from the DNA. Of roughly 250,000 clones in the sample, around four fifths were seen once. The V gene's germline CDR1 is ENHRY and CDR2 SYGVKD. The ends were cut back, 8 bases at V and 2 bases at J, with 14 bases in the middle. The CDR3 covers 14 residues. This sequence joins TRBV10-3 and TRBJ2-3; D is perhaps TRBD1 (7 bases). Sequenced material: peripheral blood. This TCR was recovered from a woman of 80 years or more with acute or convalescent COVID-19. The CDR3 protein is CAIGGTANTDTQYF. DNA of the CDR3: TGTGCCATCGGCGGGACAGCTAACACAGATACGCAGTATTTT.